This T cell receptor beta chain was sequenced for a study of CD8 T cells in ankylosing spondylitis. Study outcomes and limitations: A TCR beta motif of several highly homologous variants appeared characteristic of ankylosing spondylitis blood. Disease-linked clones were reportedly significantly enriched in matched ankylosing spondylitis synovial fluid. Clones linked to the disease showed a CD8+ phenotype. They occurred at relatively low frequencies in peripheral blood.

CDR1 and CDR2 (germline): DFQATT, SNEGSKA (reference sequence). V was trimmed by 0 bases and J by 1 base, leaving 9 bases between them. This CDR3 is 14 amino acids long. A quantitative 5'-RACE method, one with molecular barcodes, was used to make TCR beta libraries. TCRdb reprocessed the 5' RACE reads via MiXCR and lists one record per CDR3 protein. The sample gives 200,000 to 250,000 distinct CDR3 sequences, about 10% of which show up once; approximately 2.5% is in the top ten. This clonotype appeared many times. Its matching antigen is unknown. V usage is TRBV20-1 and J usage is TRBJ1-1; no definite D call. Sequencing was done on a sample of blood, either unsorted or a sorted T cell fraction (not recorded which). The TCR sequence derives from a male donor with ankylosing spondylitis or in good health (not recorded which). The CDR3 here is CSARDGSENTEAFF. DNA for the CDR3: TGCAGTGCTAGAGATGGGTCGGAGAACACTGAAGCTTTCTTT.